The 22 T cell receptor beta chains below were found in one sample sequenced in a study of Ad26.COV2.S vaccination and SARS-CoV-2 variants. Profiled with immunoSEQ multiplex PCR; TCRdb holds only in-frame clones, not every one. The repertoire holds around 420,000 clones, with approximately 87% as singletons. Treatment: some 20 received Ad26.COV2.S at low or high dose, single or two shots; about 5 received placebo; per-sample allocation not given. Following the first vaccine or placebo injection, samples were taken on day 63. The source material was peripheral blood, sampled in a trial of Ad26.COV2.S vaccine versus placebo. These receptors all come from a person between 18 and 59 years old who received the Ad26.COV2.S COVID-19 vaccine or a placebo.

The CDR3 spells CASSLGVSTYEQYF. The CDR3, as DNA: TGTGCCAGCAGCTTGGGGGTTTCTACCTACGAGCAGTACTTC. The V and J genes are TRBV5-6 and TRBJ2-7; D gene unclear. Germline V gene lookup returns CDR1 SGHDT and CDR2 YYEEEE. This CDR3 has 14 residues. Between the trimmed V and J ends, which lost 0 bases and 2 bases, there was a span of 9 bases.

The rearrangement uses TRBV6-6 and TRBJ2-3, with D tentatively TRBD1 (5 bases). CDR1 MNHNY and CDR2 SVGAGI come from the germline V gene (reference sequence). The length of the CDR3 is 13 residues. Trimming pared 5 bases from V and 7 bases from J, leaving 13 bases between. CDR3: CASSGPAGNTQYF. In nucleotides, the CDR3 is TGTGCCAGCAGTGGTCCTGCAGGGAATACGCAGTATTTT.

V usage is TRBV6-5 and J usage is TRBJ1-5; 10 nucleotides line up with TRBD1. J was trimmed by 6 bases and V by 8 bases; bases with no gene match: 7. Germline-derived CDR1 and CDR2 are MNHEY and SVGAGI. CDR3 length equals 14 residues. Here the CDR3 DNA reads TGTGCCAGCCCGGGGACAGGGGAAGCTCAGCCCCAGCATTTT. As protein: CASPGTGEAQPQHF.

V gene TRBV21-1 combines with J gene TRBJ2-6. TRBV21-1 represents a pseudogene. The CDR3 contains 15 residues. This CDR3 reads CASSKGWVGANVLTF. In DNA form, the CDR3 reads TGTGCCAGCAGCAAAGGATGGGTTGGGGCCAACGTCCTGACTTTC.

The genes are TRBV10-3 and TRBJ2-5, with 8 bases matching TRBD1. Losses at the gene ends were 10 bases for V and 5 bases for J; bases not matched to a gene: 12. The length of the CDR3 is 14 residues. Germline values: CDR1 ENHRY, CDR2 SYGVKD. The CDR3 reads CATSPSRGRETQYF. CDR3 in DNA: TGTGCCACGAGTCCCTCCAGGGGGCGGGAGACCCAGTACTTC.

The chain links TRBV27 to TRBJ1-5, with D possibly being TRBD1 (6 bases). V shed 5 bases and J shed 7 bases, with 12 bases lying between them. This CDR3 is built from 13 residues. The germline gives CDR1 MNHEY, CDR2 SMNVEV (reference sequence). The CDR3 bases are TGTGCCAGCAGTCAGAAACAGGGACAGCCCCAGCATTTT. Amino acid sequence: CASSQKQGQPQHF.

On this clone: One end of the junction fails to match germline, which may point to a read error. V is TRBV15 and J is TRBJ2-7; perhaps D is TRBD1 or TRBD2 (5 bases each). This CDR3 spans 12 amino acids. Germline V gene lookup returns CDR1 LNHNV and CDR2 YYDKDF (reference sequence). The CDR3 loop reads CATSTNMGPALF. CDR3 in DNA: TGTGCCACCAGCACCAACATGGGACCTGCCCTCTTC.

This sequence joins TRBV29-1 and TRBJ1-1; D is ambiguous. Trimming took off 6 bases at V and 10 bases at J, with 6 bases between the two ends. In germline, CDR1 is SQVTM, CDR2 ANQGSEA. This CDR3 is built from 8 residues. CDR3 DNA sequence: TGCAGCGTGGGTCCAGCTTTCTTT. It is translated as CSVGPAFF.

The chain joins TRBV13 to TRBJ1-2, with D maybe TRBD1 (5 bases). Trimming stripped 5 bases from V and 0 bases from J, with 13 bases between. The CDR3 contains 15 residues. The germline gives CDR1 PRHDT, CDR2 FYEKMQ (reference sequence). The CDR3 DNA reads TGTGCCAGCAGCCGAGGGGAAAAAACTAACTATGGCTACACCTTC. Encoded protein: CASSRGEKTNYGYTF.

This chain uses TRBV23-1 with TRBJ2-7; no firm D call. TRBV23-1 is classed as an ORF, of uncertain function. V dropped 2 bases and J dropped 6 bases, with 8 bases sitting between them. The CDR3 contains 12 residues. The CDR3 protein is CASSQRTSEQYF. The CDR3 bases are TGCGCCAGCAGTCAAAGAACCAGCGAGCAGTACTTC.

The V call is TRBV27, the J call TRBJ2-1; TRBD1 matches at 7 bases. This CDR3 is built from 13 residues. The junction had 3 bases not matched to a gene; V was cut back by 2 bases and J by 8 bases. The V gene's germline CDR1 is MNHEY and CDR2 SMNVEV (reference sequence). CDR3 in amino acids: CASSLTDRDEQFF. CDR3 coding DNA: TGTGCCAGCAGTTTAACCGACAGGGATGAGCAGTTCTTC.

V usage is TRBV7-3 and J usage is TRBJ1-1, with D possibly being TRBD1 (6 bases). Germline CDR1 reads SGHTA; CDR2 reads FQGTGA. The CDR3 loop spans 14 amino acids. V was trimmed by 5 bases and J by 0 bases, leaving 10 bases between them. In nucleotides, the CDR3 is TGTGCCAGCAGCGCCGACAGGATGAACACTGAAGCTTTCTTT. Translated: CASSADRMNTEAFF.

This chain links TRBV6-5 with TRBJ1-5; 11 bases line up with TRBD1. This CDR3 region has 15 residues. The J segment lost 1 base and the V segment lost 6 bases, leaving 2 bases of the junction unmatched. Germline CDR1 is MNHEY and CDR2 is SVGAGI. The CDR3 protein is CASRGTGGSNQPQHF. CDR3 nucleotides: TGTGCCAGCAGGGGGACAGGGGGAAGCAATCAGCCCCAGCATTTT.

The rearrangement joins TRBV5-4 to TRBJ2-5; 12 nucleotides align to TRBD1. Germline values: CDR1 SGHNT, CDR2 YYREEE (reference sequence). CDR3 length: 16 residues. The V segment lost 4 bases and the J segment 1 base; nucleotides outside the gene matches: 5. CDR3 in amino acids: CASSGGQGAFQETQYF. CDR3 DNA: TGTGCCAGCAGCGGGGGACAGGGGGCTTTCCAAGAGACCCAGTACTTC.

The chain carries TRBV7-9 and TRBJ2-3; TRBD2 aligns across 8 bases. The CDR3 length is 18 residues. V shed 1 base and J 2 bases; nucleotides not matched to a gene: 11. Germline loops: CDR1 SEHNR, CDR2 FQNEAQ (reference sequence). Here the CDR3 reads CASSLVVYGGADTDTQYF. For the CDR3, the DNA is TGTGCCAGCAGCTTAGTTGTTTACGGGGGGGCCGACACAGATACGCAGTATTTT. Full variable domain (remainder filled in from reference TRBV7-9 and TRBJ2-3): DTGVSQNPRHKITKRGQNVTFRCDPISEHNRLYWYRQTLGQGPEFLTYFQNEAQLEKSRLLSDRFSAERPKGSFSTLEIQRTEQGDSAMYLCASSLVVYGGADTDTQYFGPGTRLTVL.

The chain carries TRBV7-9 and TRBJ2-7, with a tentative D call TRBD1 (5 bases). This CDR3 has 14 amino acids. From germline, CDR1 is SEHNR and CDR2 FQNEAQ (reference sequence). V lost 3 bases and J 2 bases, leaving 11 bases between the germline ends. CDR3 sequence: CASSFRQSPYEQYF. CDR3 DNA: TGTGCCAGCAGCTTTAGACAGTCCCCCTACGAGCAGTACTTC.

The rearrangement links TRBV27 to TRBJ2-7; D is undetermined. The CDR3 sequence is 14 residues long. V was trimmed by 3 bases and J by 2 bases, leaving 11 bases between them. CDR1 is MNHEY and CDR2 is SMNVEV in the germline V gene (reference sequence). The CDR3 region is CASSFGGGTYEQYF. In nucleotides, the CDR3 is TGTGCCAGCAGTTTTGGCGGCGGAACCTACGAGCAGTACTTC.

This clone has only one observation. Germline is not matched at one junction end, which may reflect a read error. The genes are TRBV7-8 and TRBJ2-1; TRBD2 aligns across 7 bases. CDR3 length: 14 residues. Per germline, CDR1 SGHVS and CDR2 FQNEAQ. CDR3 sequence (DNA): TGTGCCAGCAGCTTAGACCTACCTAGCGGATTGCAGGTCTTC. Translating it yields CASSLDLPSGLQVF. Filled out from reference TRBV7-8 and TRBJ2-1, the complete variable domain reads GAGVSQSPRYKVAKRGQDVALRCDPISGHVSLFWYQQALGQGPEFLTYFQNEAQLDKSGLPSDRFFAERPEGSVSTLKIQRTQQEDSAVYLCASSLDLPSGLQVFGPGTRLTVL.

The chain combines TRBV29-1 with TRBJ1-1; 7 bases are a match to TRBD1. Germline CDR1 is SQVTM and CDR2 is ANQGSEA. The CDR3 is 13 residues long. J gave up 5 bases and V 4 bases, and 7 bases lay outside the gene matches. CDR3 sequence: CSVGTGGGTEAFF. In nucleotides, the CDR3 is TGCAGCGTTGGGACAGGCGGGGGGACTGAAGCTTTCTTT. Filled out from reference TRBV29-1 and TRBJ1-1, the complete variable domain reads SAVISQKPSRDICQRGTSLTIQCQVDSQVTMMFWYRQQPGQSLTLIATANQGSEATYESGFVIDKFPISRPNLTFSTLTVSNMSPEDSSIYLCSVGTGGGTEAFFGQGTRLTVV.

The rearrangement links TRBV7-6 to TRBJ2-1; D unresolved. The CDR3 is made up of 14 amino acids. Germline assignment: CDR1 SGHVS and CDR2 FNYEAQ. V lost 4 bases and J 8 bases, leaving 15 bases between the germline ends. The CDR3 DNA reads TGTGCCAGCAGCTCTAGAGGCAGGCTAGATGAGCAGTTCTTC. Translating it yields CASSSRGRLDEQFF.

The chain is built from TRBV27 and TRBJ1-4; 7 nucleotides match TRBD1. CDR1 is MNHEY, CDR2 SMNVEV, per germline (reference sequence). The CDR3 is 14 amino acids. V lost 2 bases and J lost 10; bases outside the gene matches: 7. CDR3 sequence reads: CASSLRSDRVKLFF. In DNA, the CDR3 is TGTGCCAGCAGTTTACGTTCCGACAGGGTAAAACTGTTTTTT.

This sequence joins TRBV7-6 and TRBJ2-1, with D unclear. This CDR3 is 13 amino acids long. In germline, CDR1 is SGHVS, CDR2 FNYEAQ. V was trimmed by 4 bases and J by 8 bases, leaving 12 bases between them. The CDR3 region has the DNA TGTGCCAGCAGCTCCGTCTCTGGGGATGAGCAGTTCTTC. The encoded protein is CASSSVSGDEQFF.